The 30 T cell receptor beta chains below were found in one sample sequenced in a study of blood T cell repertoires in COVID-19 (dated by TCRdb to about 2020). Library construction relied on the immunoSEQ multiplex PCR assay. Entries here come from immuneACCESS through TCRdb and include only in-frame sequences with V and J called. Some clones fail to appear in such tables; in the studies checked, an unresolved V gene covers under half of the shortfall, and the cause of the remainder is unknown. A total of about 270,000 clones appear in this sample, 88% of them only once. The leading ten clones occupy around 2.9% of the sample. The sequencing sample was made of PBMCs or T cells enriched from blood (not recorded which). All receptors come from a woman aged 50 to 60 who had recovered from COVID-19.

The chain has TRBV5-4 and TRBJ1-1; 7 bases are shared with TRBD1. The CDR3 runs 14 residues. The ends lost 5 bases at V and 1 base at J; junction bases unmatched: 5. The germline V gene encodes CDR1 SGHNT and CDR2 YYREEE (reference sequence). The CDR3 DNA sequence: TGTGCCAGCAGTAGGGGACAGTCGAACACTGAAGCTTTCTTT. As protein: CASSRGQSNTEAFF.

The chain employs TRBV28 and TRBJ1-1; D is uncertain. Trimming left V 5 bases short and J 0 bases short, with 13 bases between. The germline V gene has CDR1 MDHEN and CDR2 SYDVKM. This CDR3 region has 15 residues. The CDR3 protein is CASSPPRGMNTEAFF. The CDR3 coding sequence is TGTGCCAGCAGTCCTCCCCGAGGCATGAACACTGAAGCTTTCTTT.

The chain's CDR3 is CAARGGQTEAFF. In DNA, the CDR3 is TGTGCCGCCCGGGGGGGCCAGACTGAAGCTTTCTTT. The V and J genes are TRBV28 and TRBJ1-1, with D perhaps TRBD1 (6 bases). Germline V gene lookup returns CDR1 MDHEN and CDR2 SYDVKM. The CDR3 extends over 12 amino acids. Between the trimmed V and J ends, which lost 11 bases and 5 bases, there was a span of 15 bases.

The J gene is TRBJ2-7, the V gene TRBV7-2; no clear D gene. With 8 bases removed from V and 5 bases from J, the gap between germline ends came to 19 bases. The V gene's germline CDR1 is SGHTA and CDR2 FQGNSA. CDR3 size: 14 residues. As DNA, the CDR3 is TGTGCCAGCGGCCAGATGGCGGCAACCAACGAGCAGTACTTC. Encoded protein: CASGQMAATNEQYF. Looking up the rest from reference TRBV7-2 and TRBJ2-7 gives the full variable domain: GAGVSQSPSNKVTEKGKDVELRCDPISGHTALYWYRQSLGQGLEFLIYFQGNSAPDKSGLPSDRFSAERTGGSVSTLTIQRTQQEDSAVYLCASGQMAATNEQYFGPGTRLTVT.

The J gene is TRBJ2-7, the V gene TRBV29-1; maybe TRBD1 (7 bases). CDR1 and CDR2 from the germline V gene are SQVTM and ANQGSEA. Trimming cost V 5 bases and J 0 bases, with 14 bases left between them. This CDR3 spans 14 amino acids. This chain's CDR3 is CSVSGAGGSYEQYF. Here the CDR3 DNA reads TGCAGCGTTTCGGGGGCAGGGGGCTCCTACGAGCAGTACTTC.

The gene calls are TRBV9 and TRBJ1-2, with D unclear. The CDR3 is 13 amino acids. Germline V gene lookup returns CDR1 SGDLS and CDR2 YYNGEE. The germline V and J ends were trimmed by 0 bases and 4 bases, with 7 bases remaining between them. The DNA for the CDR3 is TGTGCCAGCAGCGTAGATTACAGCTATGGCTACACCTTC. Translation: CASSVDYSYGYTF.

The V call is TRBV2, the J call TRBJ2-1; the D gene is possibly TRBD2 (6 bases). The germline V gene has CDR1 SNHLY and CDR2 FYNNEI. V was pared by 8 bases and J by 7 bases, with 12 bases between. The CDR3 contains 12 residues. CDR3 DNA: TGTGCCAGCCGACGGGAGAGTAATGAGCAGTTCTTC. This codes for CASRRESNEQFF.

On this clone: Other DNA variants within this sample encode the same CDR3. This chain links TRBV28 with TRBJ1-4; 8 bases map to TRBD1. The CDR3 has 15 amino acids. CDR1 and CDR2 (germline): MDHEN, SYDVKM. V was pared by 1 base and J by 7 bases, with 5 bases of the junction left unmatched. The CDR3 bases are TGTGCCAGCAGTTTATTAGGACAGGGAGGTGAAAAACTGTTTTTT. It translates to CASSLLGQGGEKLFF. Full variable domain (rest looked up from reference TRBV28 and TRBJ1-4): DVKVTQSSRYLVKRTGEKVFLECVQDMDHENMFWYRQDPGLGLRLIYFSYDVKMKEKGDIPEGYSVSREKKERFSLILESASTNQTSMYLCASSLLGQGGEKLFFGSGTQLSVL.

J is TRBJ2-7 and V is TRBV28, with TRBD1 matching 9 bases. CDR3 size: 15 residues. CDR1 MDHEN and CDR2 SYDVKM come from the germline V gene. V dropped 5 bases and J dropped 4; count of bases not matched to a gene: 9. The CDR3 DNA follows: TGTGCCAGCAGTGGGGGACAGGGATCGGTTTACGAGCAGTACTTC. As protein: CASSGGQGSVYEQYF.

The chain couples TRBV19 to TRBJ1-5; 7 bases are a match to TRBD1. After removal of 5 bases from V and 4 bases from J, the junction contained 11 bases not matched to a gene. CDR3 length: 16 residues. Germline CDR1 reads LNHDA; CDR2 reads SQIVND (reference sequence). CDR3 in DNA: TGTGCCAGTAGTGAGAAACAGGGGTATCGTAATCAGCCCCAGCATTTT. Translation: CASSEKQGYRNQPQHF.

This chain links TRBV27 with TRBJ2-3, with 7 positions matching TRBD2. CDR3 length: 12 residues. Germline CDR1 MNHEY, CDR2 SMNVEV (reference sequence). After removal of 5 bases from V and 14 bases from J, the junction contained 10 bases not matched to a gene. The CDR3 is CASSESGARPYF. The CDR3, as DNA: TGTGCCAGCAGTGAAAGCGGGGCCCGCCCGTATTTT.

The gene calls are TRBV7-2 and TRBJ1-4; D is unresolved. The CDR3 length is 13 residues. The germline V and J ends were trimmed by 1 base and 10 bases, with 10 bases remaining between them. CDR1 and CDR2 (germline): SGHTA, FQGNSA. In nucleotides, the CDR3 is TGTGCCAGCAGCTTAGATGAGGTCGCAAAACTGTTTTTT. As protein: CASSLDEVAKLFF.

This sequence joins TRBV11-2 and TRBJ1-4, with a tentative D call TRBD1 (5 bases). Germline CDR1 SGHAT, CDR2 FQNNGV. The CDR3 length is 13 residues. Trimming pared 5 bases from V and 8 bases from J, leaving 12 bases between. DNA for the CDR3: TGTGCCAGCAGCCCCAGGGAAGGGGAAAAACTGTTTTTT. It is translated as CASSPREGEKLFF.

The gene calls are TRBV19 and TRBJ2-1; D possibly corresponds to TRBD1 (6 bases). The germline CDR1 and CDR2 sequences are LNHDA and SQIVND (reference sequence). CDR3 length: 15 residues. V lost 6 bases, J lost 9 bases, and 21 bases lay in between. CDR3 nucleotide sequence: TGTGCCAGTAGCATCCGCCCGGACCCCAGGGGTGAGCAGTTCTTC. It encodes CASSIRPDPRGEQFF.

This clone has only a few counts. J is TRBJ1-2 and V is TRBV9, with 9 positions matching TRBD1. The CDR3 extends over 16 amino acids. Germline CDR1 SGDLS, CDR2 YYNGEE. V gave up 0 bases and J gave up 4 bases; unmatched junction bases: 7. The CDR3 DNA reads TGTGCCAGCAGCGTAGGGGACAGGGCCAGTAGCTATGGCTACACCTTC. This encodes CASSVGDRASSYGYTF.

The rearrangement joins TRBV7-2 to TRBJ1-5, with 9 positions matching TRBD1. Trimming removed 6 bases from V and 3 bases from J; junction bases left unmatched: 9. The CDR3 covers 16 residues. From germline, CDR1 is SGHTA and CDR2 FQGNSA. The CDR3 DNA follows: TGTGCCAGCAGTATTCGGGGACAGGGAAACAATCAGCCCCAGCATTTT. This gives the protein CASSIRGQGNNQPQHF. The full variable domain, with the rest looked up from reference TRBV7-2 and TRBJ1-5, is GAGVSQSPSNKVTEKGKDVELRCDPISGHTALYWYRQSLGQGLEFLIYFQGNSAPDKSGLPSDRFSAERTGGSVSTLTIQRTQQEDSAVYLCASSIRGQGNNQPQHFGDGTRLSIL.

The rearrangement links TRBV4-3 to TRBJ2-3; no reliable D call. V gave up 1 base and J gave up 5 bases, with 13 bases separating them. This CDR3 spans 15 amino acids. CDR1 LGHNA and CDR2 YSLEER come from the germline V gene. The CDR3 is CASSQVGASKDTQYF. The CDR3 DNA sequence: TGCGCCAGCAGCCAAGTCGGAGCGTCCAAAGATACGCAGTATTTT.

The chain couples TRBV29-1 to TRBJ2-2; TRBD1 might be the D (6 bases). This CDR3 region has 13 residues. CDR1 and CDR2 from the germline V gene are SQVTM and ANQGSEA. V gave up 4 bases and J gave up 7 bases, with 13 bases separating them. The CDR3 spells CSVGTEIYGELFF. DNA of the CDR3: TGCAGCGTTGGGACAGAAATCTACGGGGAGCTGTTTTTT.

V and J are TRBV19 and TRBJ1-1; possible D gene TRBD1, 6 bases. The V gene's germline CDR1 is LNHDA and CDR2 SQIVND (reference sequence). Trimming cost V 9 bases and J 11 bases, with 19 bases left between them. The CDR3 sequence is 12 residues long. As DNA, the CDR3 is TGTGCCAGCCCGGACGCTGGGGGCCGGGCTTTCTTT. Residues: CASPDAGGRAFF.

The rearrangement links TRBV5-1 to TRBJ2-3; the D gene is possibly TRBD2 (6 bases). V lost 4 bases to trimming and J lost 3 bases, with 15 bases between them. Germline V gene sequence: CDR1 SGHRS, CDR2 YFSETQ. The CDR3 has 15 residues. The CDR3 nucleotides are TGCGCCAGCAGCCTCCAGGAGGGGAAAACAGATACGCAGTATTTT. It encodes CASSLQEGKTDTQYF.

The chain combines TRBV6-2 or TRBV6-3 with TRBJ2-5, with TRBD1 matching 10 bases. The germline gives CDR1 MNHEY, CDR2 SVGEGT. The length of the CDR3 is 16 residues. V shed 0 bases and J 4 bases; nucleotides not matched to a gene: 5. The CDR3 region has the DNA TGTGCCAGCAGTTACTCTACCGGGACAGGGGCAGAGACCCAGTACTTC. It yields the protein CASSYSTGTGAETQYF.

The V call is TRBV28, the J call TRBJ2-1, with D maybe TRBD1 (6 bases). Germline V CDR1 and CDR2: MDHEN, SYDVKM. The CDR3 spans 15 residues. V shed 6 bases and J shed 6 bases, with 18 bases lying between them. CDR3 sequence reads: CASSRDRSLRNEQFF. CDR3 nucleotides: TGTGCCAGCAGCCGCGACAGGAGCCTCCGCAATGAGCAGTTCTTC.

This sequence joins TRBV15 and TRBJ2-1, with 10 bases that match TRBD2. The germline V gene encodes CDR1 LNHNV and CDR2 YYDKDF (reference sequence). Losses at the gene ends were 5 bases for V and 0 bases for J; bases not matched to a gene: 16. The CDR3 spans 20 residues. The chain's CDR3 is CATSLKRRLAGLISYNEQFF. The CDR3 nucleotides read TGTGCCACCAGCCTCAAGCGGAGACTAGCGGGTCTGATCTCCTACAATGAGCAGTTCTTC.

This sequence joins TRBV9 and TRBJ2-7, with D possibly TRBD2 on 6 matching bases. V was cut by 0 bases and J by 2 bases, with 12 bases left in between. The CDR3 sequence is 15 residues long. Germline CDR1 reads SGDLS; CDR2 reads YYNGEE. CDR3 bases: TGTGCCAGCAGCGTAGATCTAGCGAGAACCTACGAGCAGTACTTC. Translated, it gives CASSVDLARTYEQYF.

This clone was counted a single time. The chain joins TRBV28 to TRBJ1-1, with D uncertain. Trimming stripped 3 bases from V and 1 base from J, with 15 bases between. The germline V gene has CDR1 MDHEN and CDR2 SYDVKM. The CDR3 has 16 amino acids. CDR3 bases: TGTGCCAGCAGTTTCCTCCGGGTGGAGACGAACACTGAAGCTTTCTTT. Its protein product is CASSFLRVETNTEAFF.

V is TRBV24-1 and J is TRBJ1-5; 9 bases are a match to TRBD1. Per germline, CDR1 KGHDR and CDR2 SFDVKD. Trimming at V came to 4 bases and at J to 6 bases, leaving 6 bases not matched to a gene. This CDR3 has 15 residues. DNA for the CDR3: TGTGCCACCAGTGAGGGGACAGGGATGGGTCAGCCCCAGCATTTT. This gives the protein CATSEGTGMGQPQHF.

The V gene is TRBV4-1, the J gene TRBJ2-3; weak D call: TRBD2 (6 bases). Germline values: CDR1 MGHRA, CDR2 YSYEKL. This CDR3 is 16 amino acids long. Trimming took 0 bases from V and 0 from J, leaving 10 bases between them. CDR3 region: CASSQDQSGSTDTQYF. The CDR3 DNA reads as TGCGCCAGCAGCCAAGATCAAAGCGGGAGCACAGATACGCAGTATTTT.

The chain's CDR3 is CASSPGTANSYEQYF. For the CDR3, the DNA is TGCGCCAGCAGCCCAGGGACAGCCAACTCCTACGAGCAGTACTTC. The chain employs TRBV5-1 and TRBJ2-7; 7 bases align to TRBD1. Germline V gives CDR1 SGHRS, CDR2 YFSETQ. Germline trimming cut 4 bases from V and 0 bases from J; bases unmatched to any gene: 7. This CDR3 spans 15 amino acids.

The J gene is TRBJ2-1, the V gene TRBV7-8; the D is unclear. Germline V gene lookup returns CDR1 SGHVS and CDR2 FQNEAQ. With 5 bases removed from V and 1 base from J, the gap between germline ends came to 18 bases. This CDR3 spans 17 amino acids. The CDR3 region is CASSPRLTSRSYNEQFF. The CDR3 DNA follows: TGTGCCAGCAGCCCCCGGCTGACTTCACGATCCTACAATGAGCAGTTCTTC. The full variable domain, with the rest looked up from reference TRBV7-8 and TRBJ2-1, is GAGVSQSPRYKVAKRGQDVALRCDPISGHVSLFWYQQALGQGPEFLTYFQNEAQLDKSGLPSDRFFAERPEGSVSTLKIQRTQQEDSAVYLCASSPRLTSRSYNEQFFGPGTRLTVL.

The chain has TRBV11-2 and TRBJ2-5, with 7 bases that match TRBD2. Trimming removed 5 bases from V and 2 bases from J; junction bases left unmatched: 8. There are 15 residues in the CDR3. The V gene's germline CDR1 is SGHAT and CDR2 FQNNGV. The CDR3 DNA reads TGTGCCAGCAGCCTCCCACTTAGCGGGCAAGAGACCCAGTACTTC. This encodes CASSLPLSGQETQYF.